The 30 T cell receptor beta chains given below trace back to one sample, sequenced in a study of T-cell memory formation after mild COVID-19. TCRdb redid the calling of the 5' RACE reads with MiXCR, one entry per CDR3 protein. The sample holds 150,000 to 200,000 distinct CDR3 sequences, around 15% seen once. Sequencing used PBMCs or a T cell subset sorted from them (not recorded which). The receptors shown here come from an adult woman who had mild COVID-19 (a few samples of this study predate the infection). Cell type and time point are not known.

This clonotype occurred a few times. The J gene is TRBJ2-1, the V gene TRBV27, with 9 bases that match TRBD1. This CDR3 is built from 15 residues. Trimming cost V 6 bases and J 4 bases; bases outside gene matches: 7. From germline, CDR1 is MNHEY and CDR2 SMNVEV (reference sequence). CDR3 DNA: TGTGCCAGCAGGCAACAGGGGGCGAAATACAATGAGCAGTTCTTC. Encoded protein: CASRQQGAKYNEQFF.

The J gene is TRBJ2-3, the V gene TRBV2; 11 bases align to TRBD1. The CDR3 length is 16 residues. Germline CDR1 SNHLY, CDR2 FYNNEI. V lost 1 base, J lost 5 bases, and 5 bases stayed unmatched. The CDR3 reads CASSEEDRGQGDTQYF. In nucleotides, the CDR3 is TGTGCCAGCAGTGAAGAGGACAGGGGGCAGGGAGATACGCAGTATTTT.

This clonotype was recorded many times. This chain joins TRBV4-3 and TRBJ2-3; 8 positions agree with TRBD2. Germline V gives CDR1 LGHNA, CDR2 YSLEER. The CDR3 is 15 amino acids. Trimming took 3 bases from V and 5 from J; bases not matched to a gene: 7. This chain's CDR3 is CASSHTAGGGDTQYF. The CDR3 DNA follows: TGCGCCAGCAGCCATACCGCGGGGGGAGGAGATACGCAGTATTTT.

This chain links TRBV29-1 with TRBJ2-7; 7 nucleotides match TRBD1. J lost 2 bases, V lost 5 bases, and 12 bases had no gene match. The length of the CDR3 is 15 residues. Looked up from germline, CDR1 is SQVTM and CDR2 is ANQGSEA. The CDR3 here is CSVCVTGTATYEQYF. Here the CDR3 DNA reads TGCAGCGTTTGCGTCACCGGGACAGCTACCTACGAGCAGTACTTC.

The chain joins TRBV19 to TRBJ1-2; no clear D gene. Trimming removed 6 bases at V and 4 bases at J, with 9 bases between. The CDR3 is made up of 12 amino acids. CDR1 and CDR2 from the germline V gene are LNHDA and SQIVND (reference sequence). The CDR3 DNA reads as TGTGCCAGTAGGGCAGGAGCCTATGGCTACACCTTC. This encodes CASRAGAYGYTF.

The chain carries TRBV19 and TRBJ2-7; no clear D. Germline values: CDR1 LNHDA, CDR2 SQIVND (reference sequence). This CDR3 spans 13 amino acids. Trimming removed 5 bases at V and 0 bases at J, with 8 bases between. In DNA, the CDR3 is TGTGCCAGTAGTTCGGACCACTCCTACGAGCAGTACTTC. This sequence encodes CASSSDHSYEQYF.

The chain has TRBV5-1 and TRBJ2-5, with 9 nucleotides matching TRBD1. Germline CDR1 and CDR2: SGHRS and YFSETQ. V was pared by 7 bases and J by 4 bases, with 11 bases of the junction left unmatched. The CDR3 consists of 15 residues. The chain's CDR3 is CASAPRDRARETQYF. The DNA of the CDR3 is TGCGCCAGCGCCCCGAGGGACAGGGCACGAGAGACCCAGTACTTC.

CDR3 DNA: TGTGCCAGCTCACCACCGGTTGGGACTGAGAGTGGAAACACCATATATTTT. Encoded protein: CASSPPVGTESGNTIYF. This chain connects TRBV18 to TRBJ1-3; D may be TRBD1 (5 bases). The ends were cut back, 0 bases at V and 3 bases at J, with 15 bases in the middle. The CDR3 consists of 17 residues. Germline CDR1 KGHSH, CDR2 LQKENI. The whole variable domain, remainder taken from reference TRBV18 and TRBJ1-3, is NAGVMQNPRHLVRRRGQEARLRCSPMKGHSHVYWYRQLPEEGLKFMVYLQKENIIDESGMPKERFSAEFPKEGPSILRIQQVVRGDSAAYFCASSPPVGTESGNTIYFGEGSWLTVV.

This clonotype was detected ten times or more. The chain is built from TRBV12-3 or TRBV12-4 and TRBJ2-7, with D tentatively TRBD1 (5 bases). The CDR3 totals 13 residues. Trimming pared 3 bases from V and 2 bases from J, leaving 8 bases between. CDR3 region: CASSFTGPYEQYF. The CDR3, as DNA: TGTGCCAGCAGTTTTACAGGTCCCTACGAGCAGTACTTC.

This clonotype was picked up one time. The chain couples TRBV12-3 or TRBV12-4 to TRBJ1-2; 9 bases line up with TRBD1. Trimming took 4 bases from V and 7 from J; bases not matched to a gene: 4. The CDR3 has 13 residues. This chain's CDR3 is CASSSQGAAGYTF. The CDR3 bases are TGTGCCAGCAGTTCACAGGGGGCTGCTGGCTACACCTTC.

This clonotype came up a few times. The gene calls are TRBV7-9 and TRBJ2-1, with a tentative D call TRBD1 (5 bases). The V end was cut by 4 bases, the J end by 0 bases, with 10 bases between. Per the germline V gene, CDR1 is SEHNR and CDR2 is FQNEAQ (reference sequence). The CDR3 is 15 residues long. The DNA of the CDR3 is TGTGCCAGCAGCTCCCGACAGAGCTCCTACAATGAGCAGTTCTTC. It encodes CASSSRQSSYNEQFF.

This clonotype appeared a few times. V usage is TRBV7-9 and J usage is TRBJ2-3; TRBD2 might be the D (5 bases). V shed 5 bases and J shed 0 bases, with 21 bases lying between them. Germline CDR1 and CDR2: SEHNR and FQNEAQ (reference sequence). This CDR3 region has 18 residues. CDR3 region: CASSASLEASSSTDTQYF. CDR3 in DNA: TGTGCCAGCAGCGCGTCCCTGGAGGCGTCCTCTAGCACAGATACGCAGTATTTT.

The chain has TRBV7-8 and TRBJ1-4; D remains unclear. CDR1 is SGHVS, CDR2 FQNEAQ, per germline. The CDR3 is 13 amino acids. Trimming took 1 base from V and 6 from J, leaving 6 bases between them. The CDR3 nucleotides are TGTGCCAGCAGCTTAGGGACTTATGAAAAACTGTTTTTT. Encoded protein: CASSLGTYEKLFF.

This clonotype was counted only a few times. The chain combines TRBV27 with TRBJ2-7, with a tentative D call TRBD1 (6 bases). V shed 5 bases and J shed 1 base, with 15 bases lying between them. This CDR3 has 15 residues. The germline V gene encodes CDR1 MNHEY and CDR2 SMNVEV (reference sequence). The CDR3 DNA is TGTGCCAGCAGTACCAACAGGGTTGGGTCCTACGAGCAGTACTTC. Amino acid sequence: CASSTNRVGSYEQYF.

This clonotype was seen ten or more times. The chain employs TRBV7-9 and TRBJ1-1; D call uncertain. CDR3 size: 11 residues. V was clipped by 2 bases and J by 8 bases, with 6 bases between them. Germline CDR1 and CDR2: SEHNR and FQNEAQ (reference sequence). CDR3: CASSLTREAFF. In DNA, the CDR3 is TGTGCCAGCAGCTTAACGAGGGAAGCTTTCTTT. Together with reference TRBV7-9 and TRBJ1-1, the CDR3 gives the full variable domain: DTGVSQNPRHKITKRGQNVTFRCDPISEHNRLYWYRQTLGQGPEFLTYFQNEAQLEKSRLLSDRFSAERPKGSFSTLEIQRTEQGDSAMYLCASSLTREAFFGQGTRLTVV.

This clonotype showed up just a few times. The V gene is TRBV7-9, the J gene TRBJ2-7; the D gene could be TRBD1 or TRBD2 (6 bases each). The CDR3 totals 15 residues. Germline loops: CDR1 SEHNR, CDR2 FQNEAQ (reference sequence). V lost 6 bases and J lost 5, with 20 bases in between. The CDR3 spells CASSGEGGRFNEQYF. In nucleotides, the CDR3 is TGTGCCAGCAGTGGCGAGGGGGGAAGATTTAACGAGCAGTACTTC. The variable domain in full, completed from reference TRBV7-9 and TRBJ2-7, reads DTGVSQNPRHKITKRGQNVTFRCDPISEHNRLYWYRQTLGQGPEFLTYFQNEAQLEKSRLLSDRFSAERPKGSFSTLEIQRTEQGDSAMYLCASSGEGGRFNEQYFGPGTRLTVT.

This clonotype was observed a handful of times. This chain uses TRBV7-9 with TRBJ1-5, with D unclear. Germline lookup yields CDR1 SEHNR and CDR2 FQNEAQ (reference sequence). V was pared by 4 bases and J by 5 bases, with 21 bases between. This CDR3 comprises 17 residues. This CDR3 reads CASSSHGGVQRDQPQHF. The CDR3 region has the DNA TGTGCCAGCAGCTCCCACGGTGGGGTGCAAAGGGATCAGCCCCAGCATTTT. Variable domain in full (rest from reference TRBV7-9 and TRBJ1-5): DTGVSQNPRHKITKRGQNVTFRCDPISEHNRLYWYRQTLGQGPEFLTYFQNEAQLEKSRLLSDRFSAERPKGSFSTLEIQRTEQGDSAMYLCASSSHGGVQRDQPQHFGDGTRLSIL.

This clonotype occurred a few times. The chain links TRBV7-9 to TRBJ1-5; D uncertain. The V end lost 4 bases, the J end lost 0 bases, and 16 bases lay between the germline ends. The CDR3 consists of 17 residues. The V gene's germline CDR1 is SEHNR and CDR2 FQNEAQ (reference sequence). CDR3 sequence reads: CASSSAAVTHSNQPQHF. In DNA form, the CDR3 reads TGTGCCAGCAGCTCGGCAGCAGTAACCCATAGCAATCAGCCCCAGCATTTT.

V gene TRBV5-1 combines with J gene TRBJ1-1, with TRBD1 matching 10 bases. J gave up 2 bases and V 2 bases, and 3 bases lay outside the gene matches. Per the germline V gene, CDR1 is SGHRS and CDR2 is YFSETQ. This CDR3 is 15 amino acids long. The CDR3 protein is CASSFGTGDNTEAFF. CDR3 bases: TGCGCCAGCAGCTTTGGGACAGGGGATAACACTGAAGCTTTCTTT.

This clonotype was detected a few times. The chain joins TRBV29-1 to TRBJ2-4; tentative D call: TRBD1 (5 bases). Per germline, CDR1 SQVTM and CDR2 ANQGSEA. The CDR3 runs to 13 residues. Trimming took 3 bases from V and 4 from J, leaving 10 bases between them. In nucleotides, the CDR3 is TGCAGCGTTGACGACAGAGAAAAAAACATTCAGTACTTC. Its protein is CSVDDREKNIQYF.

The rearrangement uses TRBV5-1 and TRBJ1-2; D not certain. From germline, CDR1 is SGHRS and CDR2 YFSETQ. V lost 4 bases and J 0 bases, leaving 16 bases between the germline ends. The CDR3 covers 16 residues. The CDR3 nucleotides read TGCGCCAGCAGCCCCGGGGATATTGGCGCTAACTATGGCTACACCTTC. Protein: CASSPGDIGANYGYTF.

This rearrangement joins TRBV10-3 to TRBJ2-5; tentatively, D is TRBD2 (8 bases). V dropped 3 bases and J dropped 3 bases, with 17 bases sitting between them. Per the germline V gene, CDR1 is ENHRY and CDR2 is SYGVKD. The CDR3 runs to 16 residues. The CDR3, as DNA: TGTGCCATCAGTGAAGGCGCAGGGGGACTAGAAGAGACCCAGTACTTC. This encodes CAISEGAGGLEETQYF.

The chain recombines TRBV5-1 with TRBJ2-7; D unresolved. This CDR3 is 13 amino acids long. V lost 1 base and J lost 3, with 8 bases in between. The germline CDR1 and CDR2 sequences are SGHRS and YFSETQ. CDR3 sequence reads: CASSLRVSYEQYF. DNA for the CDR3: TGCGCCAGCAGCTTGCGCGTGAGCTACGAGCAGTACTTC.

This clonotype was picked up a small number of times. The V gene is TRBV25-1, the J gene TRBJ2-3; 7 positions match TRBD2. The V segment lost 5 bases and the J segment 0 bases; nucleotides outside the gene matches: 5. Germline-derived CDR1 and CDR2 are MGHDK and SYGVNS. CDR3 length equals 15 residues. For the CDR3, the DNA is TGTGCCAGCAGTCGAGGCGGGGGAAGCACAGATACGCAGTATTTT. Its protein is CASSRGGGSTDTQYF.

This clonotype came up a few times. The chain employs TRBV7-2 and TRBJ1-6; perhaps TRBD1 as D (5 bases). The CDR3 loop spans 13 amino acids. Germline V lookup: CDR1 SGHTA, CDR2 FQGNSA. Trimming took 3 bases from V and 16 from J, leaving 16 bases between them. This CDR3 reads CASSFVAWDLLHF. CDR3 in DNA: TGTGCCAGCAGCTTCGTTGCATGGGACTTACTCCACTTT.

The chain carries TRBV15 and TRBJ2-7; D unresolved. V was pared by 3 bases and J by 11 bases, with 17 bases between. Looked up from germline, CDR1 is LNHNV and CDR2 is YYDKDF (reference sequence). The CDR3 extends over 13 amino acids. CDR3 loop: CATSRVGTTEEYF. DNA for the CDR3: TGTGCCACCAGCAGGGTTGGTACCACAGAGGAGTACTTC. Drawing the rest from reference TRBV15 and TRBJ2-7, the complete variable domain is DAMVIQNPRYQVTQFGKPVTLSCSQTLNHNVMYWYQQKSSQAPKLLFHYYDKDFNNEADTPDNFQSRRPNTSFCFLDIRSPGLGDTAMYLCATSRVGTTEEYFGPGTRLTVT.

This clonotype was picked up a small number of times. The V gene is TRBV20-1, the J gene TRBJ2-1; D is undetermined. Deletions cut 1 base from V and 2 bases from J, with 15 bases between. Germline CDR1 and CDR2: DFQATT and SNEGSKA (reference sequence). The CDR3 totals 16 residues. CDR3 sequence: CSARASPPDAYNEQFF. For the CDR3, the DNA is TGCAGTGCTAGAGCCTCCCCCCCAGACGCCTACAATGAGCAGTTCTTC.

The chain links TRBV6-5 to TRBJ2-1, with 7 bases lining up with TRBD2. With V trimmed by 9 bases and J by 0 bases, 5 bases remained unmatched. Germline CDR1 and CDR2: MNHEY and SVGAGI. CDR3 length: 14 amino acids. CDR3 coding DNA: TGTGCCAGTCAGCGGGATGCCTCCTACAATGAGCAGTTCTTC. It yields the protein CASQRDASYNEQFF.

The V and J genes are TRBV11-3 and TRBJ2-5; unclear D gene. CDR1 is SGHNT and CDR2 is YENEEA in the germline V gene. The V and J ends lost 0 bases and 2 bases respectively, with 10 bases between them. The CDR3 totals 15 residues. Written as DNA, the CDR3 is TGTGCCAGCAGCTTAGAAGCGCTGACTCAAGAGACCCAGTACTTC. It encodes CASSLEALTQETQYF.

This clonotype was recorded a few times. J is TRBJ2-5 and V is TRBV15; weak D call: TRBD1 (5 bases). This CDR3 is 17 amino acids long. Trimming shortened V by 0 bases and J by 5 bases, and 19 bases separated the two germline ends. CDR1 and CDR2 (germline): LNHNV, YYDKDF (reference sequence). CDR3 sequence: CATSRDKVRGPWETQYF. The CDR3 DNA follows: TGTGCCACCAGCAGAGATAAAGTTAGGGGCCCATGGGAGACCCAGTACTTC. Full variable domain (missing parts from reference TRBV15 and TRBJ2-5): DAMVIQNPRYQVTQFGKPVTLSCSQTLNHNVMYWYQQKSSQAPKLLFHYYDKDFNNEADTPDNFQSRRPNTSFCFLDIRSPGLGDTAMYLCATSRDKVRGPWETQYFGPGTRLLVL.